This T cell receptor beta chain was retrieved from a study of cytomegalovirus exposure and HLA in healthy donors. The study ran its PCR with 60 Vbeta and 13 Jbeta primers. Original analysis: In a later analysis, 75 million to 95 million unique TCR beta chains included roughly 11 million shared by two or more donors. Some clones are missing from TCRdb's copy, which holds only in-frame ones; the method was immunoSEQ multiplex PCR. V, J and clone size are taken as reported in that table, and D and trimming were inferred from the DNA itself. The data hold around 190,000 clones, with around 80% observed a single time. Samples came from healthy bone marrow donors. Broader study findings: Per published accounts, TCR beta sequences correctly predicted the HLA-A and HLA-B alleles of most subjects.

The table lists this clone with a count of one. Its antigen is unidentified. This receptor was taken from a girl aged 2-10 years in good health and CMV-seropositive. Source material: PBMCs.

The CDR3 reads CASSRLGLVNEKLFF. CDR3 nucleotide sequence: TGTGCCAGCAGTCGCTTGGGCCTTGTTAATGAAAAACTGTTTTTT. The chain recombines TRBV6-1 with TRBJ1-4, with D unresolved. Trimming pared 5 bases from V and 4 bases from J, leaving 14 bases between. The germline CDR1 and CDR2 sequences are MNHNS and SASEGT. This CDR3 has 15 amino acids.